Listed here are 24 T cell receptor beta chains from one sample, sequenced in a study of T-cell memory formation after mild COVID-19. MiXCR was run by TCRdb on the 5' RACE reads, yielding one entry per CDR3 protein. The sample yields fewer than 700,000 distinct CDR3 sequences, over 15% seen once. The sequencing sample was made of PBMCs or a T cell subset sorted from them (not recorded which). The source is an adult woman who had mild COVID-19 (a few samples of this study predate the infection). Cell type and time point are not known.

The genes are TRBV6-1 and TRBJ2-3; 7 nucleotides line up with TRBD2. Germline V lookup: CDR1 MNHNS, CDR2 SASEGT. The CDR3 is made up of 13 amino acids. The V and J ends lost 6 bases and 3 bases, in that order; junction bases with no gene match: 3. The CDR3 nucleotides are TGTGCCAGCAGACTAGCGTCGACAGATACGCAGTATTTT. This sequence encodes CASRLASTDTQYF.

This clonotype was counted only a few times. For the CDR3, the DNA is TGTGCCATCAGTGACCCGACGTTACTAGCGGGGCACAGGGAGCAGTTCTTC. This translates into CAISDPTLLAGHREQFF. V gene TRBV10-3 combines with J gene TRBJ2-1; 10 bases are a match to TRBD2. The germline V gene encodes CDR1 ENHRY and CDR2 SYGVKD. V lost 3 bases to trimming and J lost 10 bases; unmatched junction nucleotides: 15. This CDR3 spans 17 amino acids.

Here the CDR3 reads CASSSTSGGSYNEQFF. The CDR3 nucleotides are TGTGCCAGCAGCTCGACTAGCGGGGGTTCCTACAATGAGCAGTTCTTC. The chain links TRBV5-4 to TRBJ2-1; 12 bases align to TRBD2. The CDR3 length is 16 residues. Unmatched junction bases numbered 2, after V lost 3 bases and J lost 1 base. The germline V gene has CDR1 SGHNT and CDR2 YYREEE (reference sequence).

The chain uses TRBV4-2 and TRBJ2-1; 10 bases are a match to TRBD2. In germline, CDR1 is LGHNA, CDR2 YNFKEQ. J was trimmed by 2 bases and V by 1 base; bases with no gene match: 2. This CDR3 has 16 amino acids. The CDR3: CASSQGSGGAYNEQFF. The CDR3 coding sequence is TGTGCCAGCAGCCAAGGGAGCGGGGGGGCCTACAATGAGCAGTTCTTC.

There are many counts of this clonotype. This chain links TRBV5-1 with TRBJ1-5, with a weak D call TRBD1 (5 bases). This CDR3 is built from 15 residues. Trimming shortened V by 0 bases and J by 2 bases, and 9 bases separated the two germline ends. Germline V lookup: CDR1 SGHRS, CDR2 YFSETQ. The CDR3 is CASSLDGGGNQPQHF. DNA for the CDR3: TGCGCCAGCAGCTTGGACGGGGGTGGCAATCAGCCCCAGCATTTT.

This clonotype has only a few counts. The chain couples TRBV3-1 to TRBJ1-3, with TRBD1 identical over 10 bases. The ends lost 1 base at V and 2 bases at J; junction bases unmatched: 2. Germline V CDR1 and CDR2: LGHDT, YNNKEL (reference sequence). The CDR3 is 16 amino acids. The CDR3 protein is CASSQVGQGTGNTIYF. The DNA of the CDR3 is TGTGCCAGCAGCCAAGTGGGACAGGGGACTGGAAACACCATATATTTT.

This clonotype was seen a few times. V usage is TRBV5-5 and J usage is TRBJ2-7, with TRBD2 identical over 9 bases. Germline CDR1 and CDR2: SGHKS and YYEKEE (reference sequence). This CDR3 has 17 residues. The junction had 10 bases not matched to a gene; V was cut back by 3 bases and J by 0 bases. In DNA, the CDR3 is TGTGCCAGCAGCTGGACCCCCATAGCGGGGGACTCCTACGAGCAGTACTTC. It encodes CASSWTPIAGDSYEQYF.

This clonotype was recorded a few times. V gene TRBV2 combines with J gene TRBJ1-6, with D unresolved. From germline, CDR1 is SNHLY and CDR2 FYNNEI. V lost 6 bases to trimming and J lost 3 bases, with 12 bases between them. There are 15 residues in the CDR3. DNA of the CDR3: TGTGCCAGCAGCCCCCTGAACAGCTATAATTCACCCCTCCACTTT. Translating gives CASSPLNSYNSPLHF. Full variable domain (missing parts from reference TRBV2 and TRBJ1-6): EPEVTQTPSHQVTQMGQEVILRCVPISNHLYFYWYRQILGQKVEFLVSFYNNEISEKSEIFDDQFSVERPDGSNFTLKIRSTKLEDSAMYFCASSPLNSYNSPLHFGNGTRLTVT.

The chain combines TRBV27 with TRBJ1-2, with no clear D. The germline V gene has CDR1 MNHEY and CDR2 SMNVEV (reference sequence). This CDR3 has 14 amino acids. V lost 6 bases and J lost 6, with 17 bases in between. CDR3 DNA sequence: TGTGCCAGCAGCGGCCGGGCGACTTTGGATGGCTACACCTTC. This gives the protein CASSGRATLDGYTF.

This clonotype showed up just a few times. V gene TRBV29-1 combines with J gene TRBJ2-7, with D perhaps matching TRBD1 (6 bases). Germline CDR1 and CDR2: SQVTM and ANQGSEA. Trimming removed 7 bases from V and 5 bases from J, with 21 bases in between. The CDR3 covers 14 residues. The CDR3 DNA sequence: TGCAGCGCCATGGACAGTGGAGCTAGGAACGAGCAGTACTTC. Its protein product is CSAMDSGARNEQYF.

The chain recombines TRBV7-8 with TRBJ1-2; TRBD1 is a possible D gene (5 bases). V lost 1 base and J lost 8, with 11 bases in between. The CDR3 contains 13 residues. Per the germline V gene, CDR1 is SGHVS and CDR2 is FQNEAQ. CDR3: CASSLGGNQGYTF. The DNA of the CDR3 is TGTGCCAGCAGCTTAGGGGGCAATCAGGGCTACACCTTC.

The chain is built from TRBV29-1 and TRBJ1-3; D not resolved. Trimming cost V 4 bases and J 0 bases, with 7 bases left between them. CDR1 is SQVTM and CDR2 is ANQGSEA in the germline V gene. The CDR3 is made up of 13 amino acids. CDR3 residues: CSVAGLSGNTIYF. CDR3 in DNA: TGCAGCGTTGCCGGGCTCTCTGGAAACACCATATATTTT.

This clonotype has a handful of counts. The V gene is TRBV12-3 or TRBV12-4, the J gene TRBJ1-2, with D unclear. The V end lost 4 bases, the J end lost 10 bases, and 16 bases lay between the germline ends. This CDR3 has 13 amino acids. As DNA, the CDR3 is TGTGCCAGCAGTTCCACACTGACCCCTTACTACACCTTC. Translating gives CASSSTLTPYYTF.

The chain has TRBV4-1 and TRBJ2-5; 8 nucleotides match TRBD2. The CDR3 contains 15 residues. The germline gives CDR1 MGHRA, CDR2 YSYEKL. With V trimmed by 1 base and J by 1 base, 2 bases remained unmatched. CDR3 DNA sequence: TGCGCCAGCAGCCAAGCGGGGGGGGTCCAAGAGACCCAGTACTTC. Its translation is CASSQAGGVQETQYF.

The rearrangement links TRBV12-3 or TRBV12-4 to TRBJ2-7; perhaps TRBD1 as D (6 bases). The length of the CDR3 is 15 residues. Trimming stripped 7 bases from V and 0 bases from J, with 16 bases between. The CDR3 bases are TGTGCCAGCAACACAGGGCAGCTAAGCTCCTACGAGCAGTACTTC. Residues: CASNTGQLSSYEQYF.

The J gene is TRBJ1-2, the V gene TRBV4-1; 11 bases are a match to TRBD1. V shed 3 bases and J 7 bases; nucleotides not matched to a gene: 4. CDR3 length: 14 amino acids. CDR1 is MGHRA and CDR2 is YSYEKL in the germline V gene. The CDR3 protein is CASSQSGTGGGYTF. For the CDR3, the DNA is TGCGCCAGCAGCCAGTCCGGGACAGGGGGTGGCTACACCTTC.

The gene calls are TRBV20-1 and TRBJ1-3; 7 bases match TRBD1. CDR1 is DFQATT, CDR2 SNEGSKA, per germline (reference sequence). J was trimmed by 6 bases and V by 6 bases; bases with no gene match: 5. The CDR3 sequence is 12 residues long. CDR3 in amino acids: CSAPDRPNTIYF. In DNA, the CDR3 is TGCAGTGCCCCGGACAGGCCAAACACCATATATTTT.

This clonotype was counted between two and nine times. The chain combines TRBV20-1 with TRBJ1-5, with D perhaps TRBD1 (5 bases). CDR3 length: 16 residues. The V gene's germline CDR1 is DFQATT and CDR2 SNEGSKA (reference sequence). The V and J ends lost 6 bases and 2 bases respectively, with 20 bases between them. CDR3 residues: CSAIANGAFGNQPQHF. As DNA, the CDR3 is TGCAGTGCCATAGCAAACGGGGCATTCGGCAATCAGCCCCAGCATTTT.

The genes are TRBV10-3 and TRBJ2-1, with D uncertain. V lost 2 bases and J 9 bases, leaving 8 bases between the germline ends. This CDR3 has 12 residues. Germline V gene sequence: CDR1 ENHRY, CDR2 SYGVKD. Written as DNA, the CDR3 is TGTGCCATCAGTGAGGTAGCACGTGAGCAGTTCTTC. This encodes CAISEVAREQFF.

The chain recombines TRBV6-6 with TRBJ2-5; no definite D call. Germline-derived CDR1 and CDR2 are MNHNY and SVGAGI (reference sequence). This CDR3 spans 14 amino acids. V lost 2 bases and J 3 bases, leaving 10 bases between the germline ends. CDR3 region: CASSYKGYKETQYF. DNA for the CDR3: TGTGCCAGCAGTTACAAAGGGTATAAAGAGACCCAGTACTTC.

Only a few counts were recorded for this clonotype. The chain joins TRBV7-3 to TRBJ2-3, with TRBD1 as a possible D gene (7 bases). The CDR3 length is 15 residues. Germline V gene sequence: CDR1 SGHTA, CDR2 FQGTGA. The germline V and J ends were trimmed by 5 bases and 4 bases, with 16 bases remaining between them. As DNA, the CDR3 is TGTGCCAGCAGCACTCGACAGGGCGGGGCAGATACGCAGTATTTT. It encodes CASSTRQGGADTQYF.

This clonotype has at least ten counts. The chain carries TRBV7-9 and TRBJ2-5, with 8 bases aligning to TRBD1. The germline V gene has CDR1 SEHNR and CDR2 FQNEAQ (reference sequence). The CDR3 has 18 amino acids. V trimming: 7 bases; J trimming: 2 bases; junction bases outside the gene matches: 18. The CDR3 is CASTRGPGTGAVQETQYF. In DNA, the CDR3 is TGTGCCAGCACCCGGGGACCGGGGACAGGAGCCGTACAAGAGACCCAGTACTTC.

This clonotype has more than one count but fewer than ten. The rearrangement links TRBV29-1 to TRBJ1-1; D might be TRBD1 (5 bases). The germline V gene encodes CDR1 SQVTM and CDR2 ANQGSEA. The V end lost 6 bases, the J end lost 0 bases, and 11 bases lay between the germline ends. The CDR3 is made up of 13 amino acids. The DNA for the CDR3 is TGCAGCGTGGGGGGTCGGATGAACACTGAAGCTTTCTTT. This codes for CSVGGRMNTEAFF. The full variable domain, completed using reference TRBV29-1 and TRBJ1-1, is SAVISQKPSRDICQRGTSLTIQCQVDSQVTMMFWYRQQPGQSLTLIATANQGSEATYESGFVIDKFPISRPNLTFSTLTVSNMSPEDSSIYLCSVGGRMNTEAFFGQGTRLTVV.

This clonotype was counted between two and nine times. The V gene is TRBV5-1, the J gene TRBJ2-7; 7 bases fit TRBD1. Trimming took 0 bases from V and 1 from J; bases not matched to a gene: 4. The CDR3 is 15 residues long. Germline V gene sequence: CDR1 SGHRS, CDR2 YFSETQ. CDR3 sequence: CASSLAPTGSYEQYF. As DNA, the CDR3 is TGCGCCAGCAGCTTGGCTCCGACAGGGTCCTACGAGCAGTACTTC.